These 13 T cell receptor beta chains were sequenced from one sample in a study of shared clonotypes between healthy human individuals. Some clones are missing from TCRdb's copy, which holds only in-frame ones; the method was immunoSEQ multiplex PCR. Seen here are some 1.4 million clones, roughly 96% observed once, and the top ten hold about 1.2%. Sequenced material: naive CD4+ T cells sorted from blood. Regarding subset: CD45RA+ positively selected. The receptor set was obtained from a man aged 30-40 years in good health.

The chain combines TRBV28 with TRBJ1-2; D perhaps matches TRBD1 (5 bases). The CDR3 consists of 13 residues. Germline CDR1 is MDHEN and CDR2 is SYDVKM. Trimming took 5 bases from V and 6 from J, leaving 13 bases between them. CDR3 coding DNA: TGTGCCAGCAGTGAGGTGGGGCAGCATGGCTACACCTTC. It specifies CASSEVGQHGYTF.

The J gene is TRBJ2-2, the V gene TRBV10-1; TRBD1 matches at 8 bases. Germline V gene sequence: CDR1 WNHNN, CDR2 SYGVQD (reference sequence). The junction had 7 bases not matched to a gene; V was cut back by 3 bases and J by 7 bases. The CDR3 length is 15 residues. In DNA form, the CDR3 reads TGCGCCAGCAGTGAAATGCAGGGGGCCCGCGGGGAGCTGTTTTTT. It translates to CASSEMQGARGELFF.

This chain joins TRBV7-3 and TRBJ2-2, with D tentatively TRBD2 (6 bases). The CDR3 extends over 15 amino acids. Trimming stripped 5 bases from V and 6 bases from J, with 16 bases between. Germline values: CDR1 SGHTA, CDR2 FQGTGA. The DNA for the CDR3 is TGTGCCAGCAGCGACATGGGGGGTTTAGCCGGGGAGCTGTTTTTT. The encoded protein is CASSDMGGLAGELFF. The full variable domain, completed using reference TRBV7-3 and TRBJ2-2, is GAGVSQTPSNKVTEKGKYVELRCDPISGHTALYWYRQSLGQGPEFLIYFQGTGAADDSGLPNDRFFAVRPEGSVSTLKIQRTERGDSAVYLCASSDMGGLAGELFFGEGSRLTVL.

The chain has TRBV28 and TRBJ2-3; 8 bases are shared with TRBD1. This CDR3 has 13 amino acids. Germline V lookup: CDR1 MDHEN, CDR2 SYDVKM. J gave up 8 bases and V 11 bases, and 12 bases lay outside the gene matches. CDR3: CALRGQGASTQYF. DNA for the CDR3: TGTGCCCTCCGGGGTCAGGGGGCCAGTACGCAGTATTTT.

This chain uses TRBV19 with TRBJ2-7; TRBD1 is a possible D gene (5 bases). This CDR3 spans 16 amino acids. With 3 bases removed from V and 2 bases from J, the gap between germline ends came to 17 bases. CDR1 LNHDA and CDR2 SQIVND come from the germline V gene (reference sequence). The chain's CDR3 is CASSIDPQGSTYEQYF. The CDR3 nucleotides read TGTGCCAGTAGTATTGATCCCCAGGGCTCCACCTACGAGCAGTACTTC. Complete variable domain (other parts from reference TRBV19 and TRBJ2-7): DGGITQSPKYLFRKEGQNVTLSCEQNLNHDAMYWYRQDPGQGLRLIYYSQIVNDFQKGDIAEGYSVSREKKESFPLTVTSAQKNPTAFYLCASSIDPQGSTYEQYFGPGTRLTVT.

The CDR3 reads CASSIGRSTGELFF. The CDR3 DNA sequence: TGTGCCAGTAGTATAGGCCGGAGCACCGGGGAGCTGTTTTTT. The chain uses TRBV19 and TRBJ2-2, with no clear D. V gave up 1 base and J gave up 4 bases, with 7 bases separating them. CDR3 length: 14 amino acids. The V gene's germline CDR1 is LNHDA and CDR2 SQIVND (reference sequence).

J is TRBJ1-3 and V is TRBV5-6, with a tentative D call TRBD1 (5 bases). V was pared by 0 bases and J by 5 bases, with 12 bases between. In germline, CDR1 is SGHDT, CDR2 YYEEEE. This CDR3 is built from 15 residues. CDR3 loop: CASSLAGTARNTIYF. The CDR3 coding sequence is TGTGCCAGCAGCTTGGCCGGGACCGCGAGAAACACCATATATTTT.

The V call is TRBV19, the J call TRBJ1-5; D ambiguous. From germline, CDR1 is LNHDA and CDR2 SQIVND (reference sequence). The CDR3 spans 15 residues. V lost 3 bases, J lost 0 bases, and 9 bases lay in between. In DNA form, the CDR3 reads TGTGCCAGTAGTATTAACCGGTATAGCAATCAGCCCCAGCATTTT. Translation: CASSINRYSNQPQHF.

The rearrangement uses TRBV5-1 and TRBJ1-2; tentatively, D is TRBD1 (5 bases). The length of the CDR3 is 16 residues. V was shortened by 4 bases and J by 8 bases, with 24 bases between the two germline ends. Germline V gene data show CDR1 as SGHRS and CDR2 as YFSETQ. The CDR3 DNA reads TGCGCCAGCAGCCTTATGCTTATGCAGGGAGACTCAGGCTACACCTTC. It translates to CASSLMLMQGDSGYTF.

This chain links TRBV18 with TRBJ2-1; 16 positions match TRBD2. Germline V gene lookup returns CDR1 KGHSH and CDR2 LQKENI. V trimming: 3 bases; J trimming: 7 bases; junction bases outside the gene matches: 9. This CDR3 comprises 18 residues. CDR3 sequence reads: CASSPGLAGGLGLNEQFF. The CDR3 region has the DNA TGTGCCAGCTCACCGGGACTAGCGGGAGGGCTGGGGTTGAATGAGCAGTTCTTC.

V usage is TRBV15 and J usage is TRBJ1-2, with a weak D call TRBD1 (5 bases). The CDR3 is made up of 13 amino acids. Germline V gene sequence: CDR1 LNHNV, CDR2 YYDKDF (reference sequence). With 1 base removed from V and 6 bases from J, the gap between germline ends came to 9 bases. The CDR3 here is CATSRGPGDGYTF. The CDR3 bases are TGTGCCACCAGCAGAGGCCCGGGGGATGGCTACACCTTC.

This chain's CDR3 is CASSLLAANSYEQYF. CDR3 nucleotide sequence: TGTGCCAGCAGTTTACTAGCGGCCAACTCCTACGAGCAGTACTTC. The V call is TRBV5-5, the J call TRBJ2-7, with TRBD2 matching 8 bases. Germline V gene data show CDR1 as SGHKS and CDR2 as YYEKEE (reference sequence). V trimming: 5 bases; J trimming: 0 bases; junction bases outside the gene matches: 7. There are 15 residues in the CDR3. Filled out from reference TRBV5-5 and TRBJ2-7, the complete variable domain reads DAGVTQSPTHLIKTRGQQVTLRCSPISGHKSVSWYQQVLGQGPQFIFQYYEKEERGRGNFPDRFSARQFPNYSSELNVNALLLGDSALYLCASSLLAANSYEQYFGPGTRLTVT.

The chain has TRBV19 and TRBJ1-2; D is uncertain. The CDR3 has 14 amino acids. The V end was cut by 3 bases, the J end by 4 bases, with 12 bases between. Germline V gene lookup returns CDR1 LNHDA and CDR2 SQIVND (reference sequence). The CDR3 DNA sequence: TGTGCCAGTAGTATCCCCGGACGGCGCTATGGCTACACCTTC. Amino acid sequence: CASSIPGRRYGYTF. Combining the CDR3 with reference TRBV19 and TRBJ1-2 gives the whole variable domain DGGITQSPKYLFRKEGQNVTLSCEQNLNHDAMYWYRQDPGQGLRLIYYSQIVNDFQKGDIAEGYSVSREKKESFPLTVTSAQKNPTAFYLCASSIPGRRYGYTFGSGTRLTVV.